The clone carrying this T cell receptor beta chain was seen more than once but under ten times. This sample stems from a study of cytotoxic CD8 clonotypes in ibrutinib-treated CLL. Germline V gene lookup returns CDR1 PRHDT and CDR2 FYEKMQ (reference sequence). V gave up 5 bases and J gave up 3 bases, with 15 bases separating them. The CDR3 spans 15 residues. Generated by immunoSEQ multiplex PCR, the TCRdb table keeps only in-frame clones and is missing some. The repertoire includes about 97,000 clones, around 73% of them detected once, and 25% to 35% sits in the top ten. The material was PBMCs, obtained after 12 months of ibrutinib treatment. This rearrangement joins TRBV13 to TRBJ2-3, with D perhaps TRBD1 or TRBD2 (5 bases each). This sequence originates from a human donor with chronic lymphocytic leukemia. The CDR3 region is CASSPRDRSTDTQYF. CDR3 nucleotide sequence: TGTGCCAGCAGCCCGAGGGACCGGAGTACAGATACGCAGTATTTT.